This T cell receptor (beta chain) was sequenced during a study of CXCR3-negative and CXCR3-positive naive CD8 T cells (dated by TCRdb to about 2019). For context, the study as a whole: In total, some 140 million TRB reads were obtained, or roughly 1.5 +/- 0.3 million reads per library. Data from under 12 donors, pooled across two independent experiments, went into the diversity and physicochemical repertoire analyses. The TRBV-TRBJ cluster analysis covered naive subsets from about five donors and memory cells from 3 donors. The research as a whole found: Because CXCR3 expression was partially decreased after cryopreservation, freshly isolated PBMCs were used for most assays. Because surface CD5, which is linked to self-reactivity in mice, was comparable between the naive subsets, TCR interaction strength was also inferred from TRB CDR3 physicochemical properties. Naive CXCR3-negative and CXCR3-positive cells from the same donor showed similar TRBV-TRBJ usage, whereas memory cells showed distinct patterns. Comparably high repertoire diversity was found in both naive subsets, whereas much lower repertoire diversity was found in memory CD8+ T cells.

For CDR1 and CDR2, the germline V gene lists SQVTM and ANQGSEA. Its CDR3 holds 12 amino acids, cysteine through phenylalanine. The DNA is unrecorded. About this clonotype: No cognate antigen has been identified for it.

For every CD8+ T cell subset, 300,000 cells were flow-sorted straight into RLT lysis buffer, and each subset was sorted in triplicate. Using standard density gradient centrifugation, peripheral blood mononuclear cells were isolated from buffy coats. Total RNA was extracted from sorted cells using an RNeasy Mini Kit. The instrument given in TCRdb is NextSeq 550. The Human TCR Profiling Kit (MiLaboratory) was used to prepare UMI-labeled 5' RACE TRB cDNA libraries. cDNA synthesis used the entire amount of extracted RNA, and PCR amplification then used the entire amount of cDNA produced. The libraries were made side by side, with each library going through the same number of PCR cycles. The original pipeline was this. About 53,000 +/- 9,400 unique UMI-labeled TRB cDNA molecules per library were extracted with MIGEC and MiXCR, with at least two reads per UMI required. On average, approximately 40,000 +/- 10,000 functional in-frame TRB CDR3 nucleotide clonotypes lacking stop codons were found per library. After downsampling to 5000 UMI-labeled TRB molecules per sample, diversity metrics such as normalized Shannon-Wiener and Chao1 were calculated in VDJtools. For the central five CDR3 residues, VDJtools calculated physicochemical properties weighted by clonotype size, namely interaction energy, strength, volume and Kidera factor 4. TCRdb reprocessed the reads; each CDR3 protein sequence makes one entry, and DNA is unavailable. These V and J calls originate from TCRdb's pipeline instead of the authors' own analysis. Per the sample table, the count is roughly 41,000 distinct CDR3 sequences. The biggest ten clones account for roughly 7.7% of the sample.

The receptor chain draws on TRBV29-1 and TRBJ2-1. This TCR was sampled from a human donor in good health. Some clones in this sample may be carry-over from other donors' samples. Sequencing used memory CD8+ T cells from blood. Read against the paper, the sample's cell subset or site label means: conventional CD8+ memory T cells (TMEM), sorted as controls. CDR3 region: CSVVDNYNEQFF.